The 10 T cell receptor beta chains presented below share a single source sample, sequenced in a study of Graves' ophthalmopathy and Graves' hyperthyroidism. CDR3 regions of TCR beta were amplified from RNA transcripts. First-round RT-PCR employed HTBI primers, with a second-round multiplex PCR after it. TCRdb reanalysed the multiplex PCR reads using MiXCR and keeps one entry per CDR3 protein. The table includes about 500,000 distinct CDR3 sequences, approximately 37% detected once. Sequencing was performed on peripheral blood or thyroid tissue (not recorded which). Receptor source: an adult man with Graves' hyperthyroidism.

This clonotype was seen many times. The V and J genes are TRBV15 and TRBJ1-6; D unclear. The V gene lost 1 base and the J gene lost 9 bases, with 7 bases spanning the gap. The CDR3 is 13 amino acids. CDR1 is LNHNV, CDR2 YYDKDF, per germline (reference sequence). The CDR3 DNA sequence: TGTGCCACCAGCAGAGGGGGATCTTCACCCCTCCACTTT. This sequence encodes CATSRGGSSPLHF.

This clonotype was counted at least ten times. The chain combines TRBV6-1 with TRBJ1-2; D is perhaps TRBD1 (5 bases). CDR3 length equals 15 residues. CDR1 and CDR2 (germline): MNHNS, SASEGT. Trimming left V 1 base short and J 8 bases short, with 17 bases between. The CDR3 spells CASSEGGSTSGGYTF. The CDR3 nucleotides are TGTGCCAGCAGTGAAGGGGGCAGTACCTCTGGCGGCTACACCTTC.

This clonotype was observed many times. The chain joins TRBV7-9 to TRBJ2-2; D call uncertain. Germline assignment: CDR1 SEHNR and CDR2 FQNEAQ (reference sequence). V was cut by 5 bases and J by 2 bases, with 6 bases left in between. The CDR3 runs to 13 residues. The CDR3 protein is CASSIRNTGELFF. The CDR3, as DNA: TGTGCCAGCAGCATAAGAAACACCGGGGAGCTGTTTTTT.

In DNA, the CDR3 is TGCAGCGTTCTACGGACTGCCACAGGGGGCAGCTCTTACGAGCAGTACTTC. It yields the protein CSVLRTATGGSSYEQYF. The chain joins TRBV29-1 to TRBJ2-7; 9 bases fit TRBD1. The CDR3 has 17 amino acids. CDR1 and CDR2 (germline): SQVTM, ANQGSEA. V dropped 5 bases and J dropped 4; count of bases not matched to a gene: 18.

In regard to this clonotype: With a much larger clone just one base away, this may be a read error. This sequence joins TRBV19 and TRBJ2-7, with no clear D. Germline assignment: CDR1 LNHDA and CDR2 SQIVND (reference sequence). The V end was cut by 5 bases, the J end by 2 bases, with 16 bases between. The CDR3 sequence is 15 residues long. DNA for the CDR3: TGTGCCAGTAGTGCCGCCCAGGCTGGGGCCTACGAGCAGTACTTC. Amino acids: CASSAAQAGAYEQYF.

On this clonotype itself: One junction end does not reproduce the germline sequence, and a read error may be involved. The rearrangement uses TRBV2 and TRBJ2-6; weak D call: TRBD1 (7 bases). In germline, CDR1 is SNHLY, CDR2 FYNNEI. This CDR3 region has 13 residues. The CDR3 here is CASSLEGAITEAF. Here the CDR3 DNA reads TGTGCCAGCAGTTTGGAGGGGGCAATAACTGAAGCTTTC.

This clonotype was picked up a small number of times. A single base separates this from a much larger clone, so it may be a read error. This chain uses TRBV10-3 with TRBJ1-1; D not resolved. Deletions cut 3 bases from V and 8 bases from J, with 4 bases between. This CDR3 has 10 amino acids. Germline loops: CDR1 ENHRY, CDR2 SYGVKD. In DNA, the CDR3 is TGTGCCATCAGTGAAGCCGAAGCTTTCTTT. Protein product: CAISEAEAFF.

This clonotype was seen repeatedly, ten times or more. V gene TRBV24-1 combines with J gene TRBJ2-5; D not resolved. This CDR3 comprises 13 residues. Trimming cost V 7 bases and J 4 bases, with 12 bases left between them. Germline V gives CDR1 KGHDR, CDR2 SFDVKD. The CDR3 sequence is CATSPRVGETQYF. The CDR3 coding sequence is TGTGCCACCAGCCCACGGGTGGGAGAGACCCAGTACTTC.

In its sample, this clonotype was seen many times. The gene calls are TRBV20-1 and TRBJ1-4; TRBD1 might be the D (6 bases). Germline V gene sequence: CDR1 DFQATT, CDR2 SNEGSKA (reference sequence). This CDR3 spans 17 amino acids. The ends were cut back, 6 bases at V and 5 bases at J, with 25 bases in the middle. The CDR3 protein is CSAWRSIVGGQNEKLFF. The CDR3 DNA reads TGCAGTGCCTGGAGATCGATAGTAGGCGGACAGAATGAAAAACTGTTTTTT.

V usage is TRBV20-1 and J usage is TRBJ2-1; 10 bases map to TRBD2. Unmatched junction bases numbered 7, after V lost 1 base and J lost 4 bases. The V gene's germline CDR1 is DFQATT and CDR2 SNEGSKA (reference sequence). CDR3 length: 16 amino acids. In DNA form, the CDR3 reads TGCAGTGCTAGAGCGGCTAGCGGGAGTAGGTACAATGAGCAGTTCTTC. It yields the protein CSARAASGSRYNEQFF.